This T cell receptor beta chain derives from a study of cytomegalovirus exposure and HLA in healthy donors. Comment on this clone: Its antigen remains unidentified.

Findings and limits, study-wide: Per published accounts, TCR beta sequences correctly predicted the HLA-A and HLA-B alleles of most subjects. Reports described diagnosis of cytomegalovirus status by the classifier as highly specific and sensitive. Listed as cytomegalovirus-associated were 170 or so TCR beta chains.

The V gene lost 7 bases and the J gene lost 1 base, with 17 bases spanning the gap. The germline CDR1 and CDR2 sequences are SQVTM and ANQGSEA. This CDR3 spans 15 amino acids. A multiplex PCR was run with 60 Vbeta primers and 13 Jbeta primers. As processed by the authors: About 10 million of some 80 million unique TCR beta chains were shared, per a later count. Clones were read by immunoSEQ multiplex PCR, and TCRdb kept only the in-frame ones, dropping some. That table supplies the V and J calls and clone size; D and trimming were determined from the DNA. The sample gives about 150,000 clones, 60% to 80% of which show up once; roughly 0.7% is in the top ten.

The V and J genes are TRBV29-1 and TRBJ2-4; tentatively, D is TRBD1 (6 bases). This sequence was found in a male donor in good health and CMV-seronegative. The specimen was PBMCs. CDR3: CSAEGTGKAKNIQYF. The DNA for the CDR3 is TGCAGCGCCGAGGGTACAGGGAAGGCCAAAAACATTCAGTACTTC.